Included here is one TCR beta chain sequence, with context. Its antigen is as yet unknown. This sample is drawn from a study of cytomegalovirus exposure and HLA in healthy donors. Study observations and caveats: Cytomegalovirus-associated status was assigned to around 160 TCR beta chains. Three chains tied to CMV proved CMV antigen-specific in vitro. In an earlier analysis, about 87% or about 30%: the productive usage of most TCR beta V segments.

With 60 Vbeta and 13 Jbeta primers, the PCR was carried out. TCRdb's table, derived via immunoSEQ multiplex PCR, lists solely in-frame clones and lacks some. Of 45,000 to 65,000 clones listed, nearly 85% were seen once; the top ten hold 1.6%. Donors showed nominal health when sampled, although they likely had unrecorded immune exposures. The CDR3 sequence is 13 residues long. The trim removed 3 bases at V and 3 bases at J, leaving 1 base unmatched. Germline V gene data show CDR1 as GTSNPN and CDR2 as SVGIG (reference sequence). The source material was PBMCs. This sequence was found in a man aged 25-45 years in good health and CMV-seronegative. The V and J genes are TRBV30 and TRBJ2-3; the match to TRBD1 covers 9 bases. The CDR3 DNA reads TGTGCCTGGAGAGACAGGGGGACAGATACGCAGTATTTT. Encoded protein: CAWRDRGTDTQYF.